The 32 T cell receptor beta chains presented below share a single source sample, sequenced in a study of OX40 agonist ivuxolimab in advanced cancers. Sequencing used immunoSEQ multiplex PCR; TCRdb keeps in-frame clones, though not all of them. The sample shows 75,000 to 80,000 clones, 65% to 85% of them seen only once. The sequencing used CD4+ or CD8+ T cells sorted from blood, collected in a trial of the OX40 agonist ivuxolimab. Receptors originate from an adult with an advanced solid tumor such as melanoma, head and neck, liver or kidney cancer.

The chain couples TRBV28 to TRBJ1-3; D might be TRBD1 (6 bases). V gave up 5 bases and J gave up 8 bases, with 19 bases separating them. The CDR3 totals 15 residues. Germline V CDR1 and CDR2: MDHEN, SYDVKM. CDR3 sequence (DNA): TGTGCCAGCAGTAGGAAGAGGGGGAGGACGGACACCATATATTTT. Protein sequence: CASSRKRGRTDTIYF.

The genes are TRBV9 and TRBJ2-1; 9 bases are shared with TRBD2. The junction had 12 bases not matched to a gene; V was cut back by 4 bases and J by 7 bases. The CDR3 sequence is 16 residues long. Germline loops: CDR1 SGDLS, CDR2 YYNGEE. The CDR3, as DNA: TGTGCCAGCAGCCCGCACATTGGCGGGGGGGTAAATGAGCAGTTCTTC. It encodes CASSPHIGGGVNEQFF.

V is TRBV5-1 and J is TRBJ2-1, with TRBD2 matching over 7 bases. CDR1 is SGHRS and CDR2 is YFSETQ in the germline V gene. The CDR3 extends over 15 amino acids. The ends lost 0 bases at V and 4 bases at J; junction bases unmatched: 4. DNA for the CDR3: TGCGCCAGCAGCTTGGGTAGCGGGCTTTACAATGAGCAGTTCTTC. It codes for CASSLGSGLYNEQFF.

The chain employs TRBV6-5 and TRBJ2-7, with D perhaps TRBD2 (6 bases). This CDR3 is built from 14 residues. The germline CDR1 and CDR2 sequences are MNHEY and SVGAGI. The V end lost 0 bases, the J end lost 3 bases, and 9 bases lay between the germline ends. The CDR3 protein is CASSYSVGGYEQYF. The CDR3 nucleotides are TGTGCCAGCAGTTACTCTGTGGGGGGCTACGAGCAGTACTTC.

This chain joins TRBV5-1 and TRBJ2-2, with unresolved D. The CDR3 spans 13 residues. Germline CDR1 is SGHRS and CDR2 is YFSETQ. V was pared by 3 bases and J by 4 bases, with 7 bases between. Written as DNA, the CDR3 is TGCGCCAGCAGCTACGACGTCACCGGGGAGCTGTTTTTT. Encoded protein: CASSYDVTGELFF.

This chain joins TRBV15 and TRBJ1-6; 11 bases line up with TRBD1. The length of the CDR3 is 15 residues. V was clipped by 5 bases and J by 9 bases; unmatched bases: 6. CDR1 and CDR2 (germline): LNHNV, YYDKDF (reference sequence). For the CDR3, the DNA is TGTGCCACCAGCCCCGGACAGGGGGCGTTTTCACCCCTCCACTTT. This sequence encodes CATSPGQGAFSPLHF.

V and J are TRBV6-1 and TRBJ2-5, with TRBD2 matching 13 bases. This CDR3 comprises 18 residues. The V and J ends lost 4 bases and 5 bases, in that order; junction bases with no gene match: 13. Germline-derived CDR1 and CDR2 are MNHNS and SASEGT. The CDR3 sequence: CASSGGTSGIAPYETQYF. The DNA of the CDR3 is TGTGCCAGCAGTGGCGGGACTAGCGGGATCGCGCCATACGAGACCCAGTACTTC.

The chain is built from TRBV7-2 and TRBJ1-5, with D maybe TRBD1 (5 bases). Trimming removed 5 bases from V and 7 bases from J, with 12 bases in between. CDR3 length: 13 amino acids. Germline lookup yields CDR1 SGHTA and CDR2 FQGNSA. In nucleotides, the CDR3 is TGTGCCAGCAGCCCGGGACGGGGACAGCCCCAGCATTTT. It is translated as CASSPGRGQPQHF.

This clone appeared a single time. The CDR3 spells CASSLEGKAASYEQYF. CDR3 DNA sequence: TGTGCCAGCAGCTTAGAAGGGAAAGCGGCCTCCTACGAGCAGTACTTC. The rearrangement joins TRBV7-9 to TRBJ2-7, with TRBD2 as a possible D gene (5 bases). V lost 1 base and J 0 bases, leaving 13 bases between the germline ends. CDR1 and CDR2 from the germline V gene are SEHNR and FQNEAQ (reference sequence). This CDR3 is built from 16 residues.

The genes are TRBV9 and TRBJ2-2; TRBD2 matches 11 bases. This CDR3 contains 17 residues. V shed 4 bases and J 5 bases; nucleotides not matched to a gene: 10. Looked up from germline, CDR1 is SGDLS and CDR2 is YYNGEE. CDR3 sequence reads: CASSPDSGGAWTGELFF. CDR3 DNA: TGTGCCAGCAGCCCCGATAGCGGGGGGGCCTGGACCGGGGAGCTGTTTTTT.

This sequence joins TRBV29-1 and TRBJ2-7; 7 bases fit TRBD1. The CDR3 contains 15 residues. With V trimmed by 6 bases and J by 6 bases, 17 bases remained unmatched. Germline V gene data show CDR1 as SQVTM and CDR2 as ANQGSEA. The CDR3 sequence: CSVRGSGTERIEQYF. CDR3 nucleotides: TGCAGCGTCAGAGGATCCGGGACAGAACGGATCGAGCAGTACTTC.

V gene TRBV6-1 combines with J gene TRBJ2-3, with TRBD1 matching 10 bases. CDR3 length equals 16 residues. The germline gives CDR1 MNHNS, CDR2 SASEGT. After removal of 3 bases from V and 5 bases from J, the junction contained 8 bases not matched to a gene. The CDR3 region is CASSDPGQGFRDTQYF. The CDR3 region has the DNA TGTGCCAGCAGTGACCCGGGACAGGGGTTTAGAGATACGCAGTATTTT.

The chain links TRBV7-2 to TRBJ2-3; no definite D call. V shed 1 base and J shed 6 bases, with 2 bases lying between them. The CDR3 length is 11 residues. Per germline, CDR1 SGHTA and CDR2 FQGNSA. CDR3 in amino acids: CASSLVDTQYF. The CDR3 bases are TGTGCCAGCAGCTTAGTCGATACGCAGTATTTT.

This chain joins TRBV5-1 and TRBJ1-6, with D possibly being TRBD1 (6 bases). In germline, CDR1 is SGHRS, CDR2 YFSETQ. Trimming cost V 5 bases and J 8 bases, with 14 bases left between them. The CDR3 length is 14 residues. CDR3 amino acids: CASRAGTTDSPLHF. Here the CDR3 DNA reads TGCGCCAGCAGGGCCGGGACAACAGATTCACCCCTCCACTTT.

The chain combines TRBV5-4 with TRBJ2-3, with 9 bases identical to TRBD2. Germline V gene data show CDR1 as SGHNT and CDR2 as YYREEE (reference sequence). Trimming removed 5 bases from V and 0 bases from J; junction bases left unmatched: 16. The CDR3 runs to 19 residues. In DNA, the CDR3 is TGTGCCAGCAGACCGGGTGTTAGCGGGGGCCGTTATAGCACAGATACGCAGTATTTT. This translates into CASRPGVSGGRYSTDTQYF.

A word on this clone: Other nucleotide sequences in the sample specify the same CDR3. V is TRBV18 and J is TRBJ2-3; TRBD2 is a possible D gene (5 bases). V lost 2 bases, J lost 4 bases, and 10 bases lay in between. There are 14 residues in the CDR3. Germline CDR1 and CDR2: KGHSH and LQKENI. The CDR3 sequence: CASSPVSGSDTQYF. The CDR3 DNA sequence: TGTGCCAGCTCACCAGTATCGGGATCAGATACGCAGTATTTT. Together with reference TRBV18 and TRBJ2-3, the CDR3 gives the full variable domain: NAGVMQNPRHLVRRRGQEARLRCSPMKGHSHVYWYRQLPEEGLKFMVYLQKENIIDESGMPKERFSAEFPKEGPSILRIQQVVRGDSAAYFCASSPVSGSDTQYFGPGTRLTVL.

This chain connects TRBV5-6 to TRBJ2-7, with D perhaps TRBD1 (5 bases). From germline, CDR1 is SGHDT and CDR2 YYEEEE. V was trimmed by 1 base and J by 3 bases, leaving 8 bases between them. The CDR3 is 13 amino acids. CDR3 residues: CASSLPQGYEQYF. In DNA form, the CDR3 reads TGTGCCAGCAGCTTGCCTCAGGGCTACGAGCAGTACTTC.

On this clone itself: Additional DNA sequences in this sample encode the identical CDR3. The gene calls are TRBV2 and TRBJ1-5; D gene unclear. V gave up 1 base and J gave up 6 bases, with 4 bases separating them. The CDR3 covers 12 residues. Germline V gene lookup returns CDR1 SNHLY and CDR2 FYNNEI. The CDR3 loop reads CASSEGVQPQHF. DNA for the CDR3: TGTGCCAGCAGTGAAGGTGTTCAGCCCCAGCATTTT.

This chain links TRBV5-4 with TRBJ1-1, with TRBD1 as a possible D gene (6 bases). Germline V gene sequence: CDR1 SGHNT, CDR2 YYREEE (reference sequence). Trimming took 7 bases from V and 1 from J, leaving 11 bases between them. This CDR3 is built from 13 residues. DNA for the CDR3: TGTGCCAGCGCTACAGGGAAGAACACTGAAGCTTTCTTT. Amino acids: CASATGKNTEAFF.

The J gene is TRBJ1-5, the V gene TRBV6-5, with D hard to call. Trimming took 6 bases from V and 6 from J, leaving 18 bases between them. This CDR3 has 15 amino acids. Germline V gene sequence: CDR1 MNHEY, CDR2 SVGAGI. This chain's CDR3 is CASSAAGYGIQPQHF. CDR3 DNA sequence: TGTGCCAGCAGCGCCGCGGGGTACGGGATTCAGCCCCAGCATTTT.

The chain couples TRBV6-6 to TRBJ1-1; no firm D call. Trimming stripped 1 base from V and 4 bases from J, with 7 bases between. Germline CDR1 reads MNHNY; CDR2 reads SVGAGI (reference sequence). This CDR3 has 13 amino acids. The CDR3 coding sequence is TGTGCCAGCAGTTACTTGGTTGGCACTGAAGCTTTCTTT. Its translation is CASSYLVGTEAFF.

Concerning this clone itself: Other nucleotide sequences from this sample produce the same CDR3. The V and J genes are TRBV7-8 and TRBJ2-7; unclear D gene. The germline V and J ends were trimmed by 3 bases and 3 bases, with 3 bases remaining between them. The germline CDR1 and CDR2 sequences are SGHVS and FQNEAQ. CDR3 size: 11 residues. The CDR3 protein is CASSFLYEQYF. The CDR3 coding sequence is TGTGCCAGCAGCTTCCTCTACGAGCAGTACTTC.

V gene TRBV7-2 combines with J gene TRBJ1-2; D gene unclear. CDR3 size: 13 residues. V was trimmed by 4 bases and J by 10 bases, leaving 16 bases between them. Germline CDR1 and CDR2: SGHTA and FQGNSA. CDR3 DNA sequence: TGTGCCAGCAGCTCCAGTCGGGAGGACGCCTACACCTTC. Its protein product is CASSSSREDAYTF.

The chain recombines TRBV6-1 with TRBJ1-1; perhaps TRBD1 as D (5 bases). Germline CDR1 and CDR2: MNHNS and SASEGT. Between the trimmed V and J ends, which lost 6 bases and 8 bases, there was a span of 16 bases. The CDR3 is 13 residues long. The CDR3 bases are TGTGCCAGCAGAGAAAGGGGCCAGACCGAAGCTTTCTTT. Translation: CASRERGQTEAFF.

The V and J genes are TRBV7-2 and TRBJ2-7; 8 positions agree with TRBD1. Looked up from germline, CDR1 is SGHTA and CDR2 is FQGNSA. The CDR3 has 16 amino acids. V was pared by 1 base and J by 4 bases, with 9 bases of the junction left unmatched. The CDR3 DNA sequence: TGTGCCAGCAGCTTAGTACACCGGACAGGGAGATACGAGCAGTACTTC. Its protein is CASSLVHRTGRYEQYF. The full variable domain, rest sourced from reference TRBV7-2 and TRBJ2-7, is GAGVSQSPSNKVTEKGKDVELRCDPISGHTALYWYRQSLGQGLEFLIYFQGNSAPDKSGLPSDRFSAERTGGSVSTLTIQRTQQEDSAVYLCASSLVHRTGRYEQYFGPGTRLTVT.

The rearrangement links TRBV19 to TRBJ1-5; D is unclear. Germline assignment: CDR1 LNHDA and CDR2 SQIVND (reference sequence). This CDR3 spans 14 amino acids. The ends were cut back, 2 bases at V and 3 bases at J, with 8 bases in the middle. CDR3 in amino acids: CASSIIIFNQPQHF. CDR3 nucleotides: TGTGCCAGTAGTATAATAATTTTCAATCAGCCCCAGCATTTT.

The chain joins TRBV5-1 to TRBJ1-2; 9 positions match TRBD1. V lost 0 bases to trimming and J lost 7 bases; unmatched junction nucleotides: 10. The CDR3 is 16 residues long. Looked up from germline, CDR1 is SGHRS and CDR2 is YFSETQ. CDR3 DNA: TGCGCCAGCAGCTTGGCGGGACAGGGACCAATCGGTGGCTACACCTTC. Its protein product is CASSLAGQGPIGGYTF. Full variable domain (remainder filled in from reference TRBV5-1 and TRBJ1-2): KAGVTQTPRYLIKTRGQQVTLSCSPISGHRSVSWYQQTPGQGLQFLFEYFSETQRNKGNFPGRFSGRQFSNSRSEMNVSTLELGDSALYLCASSLAGQGPIGGYTFGSGTRLTVV.

V and J are TRBV7-2 and TRBJ2-1, with TRBD2 identical over 7 bases. CDR1 SGHTA and CDR2 FQGNSA come from the germline V gene. This CDR3 has 15 residues. With V trimmed by 5 bases and J by 6 bases, 10 bases remained unmatched. The CDR3 DNA reads as TGTGCCAGCAGCAAATGGGCGGGAGAGGTCAATGAGCAGTTCTTC. Translated, it gives CASSKWAGEVNEQFF.

The V call is TRBV5-1, the J call TRBJ1-1; D remains ambiguous. Germline values: CDR1 SGHRS, CDR2 YFSETQ. Trimming shortened V by 6 bases and J by 4 bases, and 13 bases separated the two germline ends. The CDR3 is 13 amino acids. The CDR3 sequence is CASTLSGSTEAFF. The CDR3 DNA sequence: TGCGCCAGCACCCTCTCCGGGAGCACTGAAGCTTTCTTT.

The chain links TRBV7-3 to TRBJ2-5, with D hard to call. Germline V gene lookup returns CDR1 SGHTA and CDR2 FQGTGA. V was shortened by 7 bases and J by 2 bases, with 17 bases between the two germline ends. This CDR3 contains 15 residues. CDR3 sequence: CASTRAVPRQETQYF. In DNA, the CDR3 is TGTGCCAGCACACGGGCCGTCCCTCGACAAGAGACCCAGTACTTC. Variable domain in full (rest from reference TRBV7-3 and TRBJ2-5): GAGVSQTPSNKVTEKGKYVELRCDPISGHTALYWYRQSLGQGPEFLIYFQGTGAADDSGLPNDRFFAVRPEGSVSTLKIQRTERGDSAVYLCASTRAVPRQETQYFGPGTRLLVL.

V usage is TRBV6-6 and J usage is TRBJ1-2, with 7 bases lining up with TRBD1. Germline CDR1 and CDR2: MNHNY and SVGAGI (reference sequence). The CDR3 is 13 residues long. V shed 6 bases, J shed 4 bases, and the junction held 5 bases outside the gene matches. The CDR3 DNA reads TGTGCCAGCAGCCGGACAGGTTCCTATGGCTACACCTTC. Protein sequence: CASSRTGSYGYTF.

The chain employs TRBV30 and TRBJ1-3, with D perhaps matching TRBD1 (6 bases). This CDR3 has 15 amino acids. CDR1 GTSNPN and CDR2 SVGIG come from the germline V gene (reference sequence). The V and J ends lost 8 bases and 1 base respectively, with 18 bases between them. CDR3 sequence reads: CAANPTGLSGNTIYF. CDR3 sequence (DNA): TGTGCCGCAAACCCGACAGGACTATCTGGAAACACCATATATTTT.